The present T cell receptor (beta chain) was sequenced within a study of blood T cell repertoires in COVID-19. Across the whole study: COVID-19 samples collected from the United States, Italy and Spain covered acute and convalescent phases.

Germline V gene sequence: CDR1 SQVTM, CDR2 ANQGSEA. CDR3 length: 13 residues. Losses at the gene ends were 7 bases for V and 4 bases for J; bases not matched to a gene: 10. Participants, about 18 to 90 years old, spanned approximately 25 US areas. Per the study methods: Amplification of reference gene primers was used by the study to estimate nucleated cell counts. TCRdb's table, derived via immunoSEQ multiplex PCR, lists solely in-frame clones and lacks some. The DNA was the basis for D and trimming; V, J and clone size are from that table. This sample carries a few hundred thousand clones, approximately 89% of them seen once, and the ten largest clones take 2% to 2.5%. A few counts support this clone.

The receptor was derived from a middle-aged woman with acute COVID-19. The sequenced sample consisted of PBMCs or T cells enriched from blood (not recorded which). The V call is TRBV29-1, the J call TRBJ2-7, with 7 bases aligning to TRBD1. The CDR3 is CSAQTRDRYEQYF. CDR3 coding DNA: TGCAGCGCCCAAACCCGGGACAGATACGAGCAGTACTTC.